Listed below are T cell receptor beta chains from one sample, sequenced in a study of cytomegalovirus exposure and HLA in healthy donors. Clones were sequenced by immunoSEQ multiplex PCR, and TCRdb holds only the in-frame ones, with some missing. The repertoire holds over 200,000 clones, with about 85% as singletons. The specimen sequenced was PBMCs. The receptor set was obtained from a human donor in good health. The CDR3 runs from the conserved cysteine through the conserved F or W. The order of the fields is D gene, clone size, V gene, J gene, CDR3 DNA, CDR3 protein. A D gene is named only where the DNA matches it firmly. Size is stated for part of the rows, as once, few or many counts, or as a class when the clone is expanded.

NA	NA	TRBV25-1	TRBJ1-4	TGTGCCAGCAGTGAATGGGCAGCCGGCAAGGAAAAACTGTTTTTT	CASSEWAAGKEKLFF
TRBD2	NA	TRBV7-3	TRBJ2-1	TGTGCCAGCAGCCCTAGCGGGAGTGAGACCTACAATGAGCAGTTCTTC	CASSPSGSETYNEQFF
TRBD2	NA	TRBV7-2	TRBJ2-1	TGTGCCAGCAGCGCCCGTAGACTAGCGGGAACGGGTGAGCAGTTCTTC	CASSARRLAGTGEQFF
NA	NA	TRBV4-3	TRBJ2-1	TGCGCCAGCAGCCAAGACCAGGCCAGACCCCCTGAGCAGTTCTTC	CASSQDQARPPEQFF
TRBD2	NA	TRBV4-1	TRBJ2-3	TGCGCCAGCAGCCATAATAGCGGGATGTTCACAGATACGCAGTATTTT	CASSHNSGMFTDTQYF
NA	few	TRBV6-1	TRBJ2-3	TGTGCCAGCAGTGCCCTCGGGGCAGATACGCAGTATTTT	CASSALGADTQYF
NA	NA	TRBV11-3	TRBJ2-2	TGTGCCAGCAGCTCACAGGGTCCCAACACCGGGGAGCTGTTTTTT	CASSSQGPNTGELFF
TRBD1	NA	TRBV5-1	TRBJ1-2	TGCGCCAGCAGCTTGGGGGACAGGGGTGACTACACCTTC	CASSLGDRGDYTF
TRBD1	once	TRBV28	TRBJ2-1	TGTGCCAGCAGTTTGTCCGGGACAGGCTCCTACAATGAGCAGTTCTTC	CASSLSGTGSYNEQFF
TRBD1	NA	TRBV4-3	TRBJ2-7	TGCGCCAGCAGCCAATCGACCCAGGGACAGGGTTCTCTCGAGCAGTACTTC	CASSQSTQGQGSLEQYF
NA	NA	TRBV21-1	TRBJ2-1	TGTGCCAGCAGCAAAGGTCGGACTAGCGGGCACAATGAGCAGTTCTTC	CASSKGRTSGHNEQFF
NA	few	TRBV5-1	TRBJ1-2	TGCGCCAGCAGCTTAGAAAGGAGCTATGGCTACACCTTC	CASSLERSYGYTF
NA	NA	TRBV7-9	TRBJ2-7	TGTGCCAGCGGGTCGTGGACAGATTACGAGCAGTACTTC	CASGSWTDYEQYF
TRBD1	few	TRBV14	TRBJ1-2	TGTGCCAGCAGCCATGCGGGACAGGGGCGCTATGGCTACACCTTC	CASSHAGQGRYGYTF
NA	NA	TRBV7-9	TRBJ1-5	TGTGCCAGCAGCTTAGGGGCAGGGAAGGGTAATCAGCCCCAGCATTTT	CASSLGAGKGNQPQHF
NA	once	TRBV2	TRBJ1-5	TGTGCCAGCAGCCCACGAGGCGGCAATCAGCCCCAGCATTTT	CASSPRGGNQPQHF
TRBD1	few	TRBV5-1	TRBJ1-3	TGCGCCAGCAGCCCGGACAGGGCAGGAGACTCTGGAAACACCATATATTTT	CASSPDRAGDSGNTIYF
TRBD1	NA	TRBV29-1	TRBJ1-1	TGCAGCGGGGGAGGTGACAGGGGGCTCGGCACTGAAGCTTTCTTT	CSGGGDRGLGTEAFF
NA	NA	TRBV29-1	TRBJ1-1	TGCAGCGTTCTGTCCACAGGAATGAACACTGAAGCTTTCTTT	CSVLSTGMNTEAFF
NA	NA	TRBV7-9	TRBJ1-1	TGTGCCAGCAGCTTAGTCGGGAGACAGAACACTGAAGCTTTCTTT	CASSLVGRQNTEAFF
TRBD2	NA	TRBV4-2	TRBJ2-7	TGTGCCAGCAGCCCAGCGGGACTAGCATCCAGACCTTCCTACGAGCAGTACTTC	CASSPAGLASRPSYEQYF
NA	NA	TRBV6-5	TRBJ2-7	TGTGCCAGCAGTTACTCGAGCAGGACAGACACCTACGAGCAGTACTTC	CASSYSSRTDTYEQYF
TRBD1	NA	TRBV7-6	TRBJ1-1	TGTGCCAGCAGCGCCACCGGGACAGGGGGCGAGGCTTTCTTT	CASSATGTGGEAFF
NA	NA	TRBV7-9	TRBJ1-2	TGTGCCAGCAGCTTAGAGTTTCGCCGGACAAACCTTAACTATGGCTACACCTTC	CASSLEFRRTNLNYGYTF
NA	NA	TRBV7-9	TRBJ2-4	TGTGCCAGCAGCCCCGTTTTCCTAGCCAAAAACATTCAGTACTTC	CASSPVFLAKNIQYF
TRBD2	NA	TRBV10-2	TRBJ2-2	TGCGCCAGCAGTGACGAAGCGGGAGGTAACACCGGGGAGCTGTTTTTT	CASSDEAGGNTGELFF
NA	few	TRBV11-2	TRBJ1-3	TGTGCCAGCAGCTTAGATGTGGTGAGCTCTGGAAACACCATATATTTT	CASSLDVVSSGNTIYF
NA	few	TRBV13	TRBJ2-5	TGTGCCAGCAGCTCAAGGGGGGAGACCCAGTACTTC	CASSSRGETQYF
TRBD2	NA	TRBV7-9	TRBJ2-1	TGTGCCAGCAGCCCCCTGGGGCTAGCGGGGGACTACAATGAGCAGTTCTTC	CASSPLGLAGDYNEQFF
NA	NA	TRBV6-1	TRBJ2-1	TGTGCCAGCAGTGAAGTGGGCCACGAGCAGTTCTTC	CASSEVGHEQFF
TRBD2	NA	TRBV6-6	TRBJ2-7	TGTGCCAGCAGTTACTCGAGGACTAGCGGAACCTACGAGCAGTACTTC	CASSYSRTSGTYEQYF
TRBD1	NA	TRBV30	TRBJ1-1	TGTGCCTGGAGCCGGGACAGGAACACTGAAGCTTTCTTT	CAWSRDRNTEAFF
NA	NA	TRBV11-2	TRBJ2-7	TGTGCCAGCAGCCTTAGGGCTAGGGACTTTCTGGGCGAGCAGTACTTC	CASSLRARDFLGEQYF
TRBD1	NA	TRBV19	TRBJ2-3	TGTGCCAGTGGGGACAGGGGAGGGACAGATACGCAGTATTTT	CASGDRGGTDTQYF
TRBD1	NA	TRBV5-1	TRBJ1-2	TGCGCCAGCAGCTTGAAACAGGGGAATGGCTACACCTTC	CASSLKQGNGYTF
NA	NA	TRBV7-9	TRBJ1-2	TGTGCCAGCAGCCTCGCGGTTAGGGGGGGTCGGTATGGCTACACCTTC	CASSLAVRGGRYGYTF
NA	NA	TRBV19	TRBJ2-5	TGTGCCACTTCCCTGGGGCCGAATGAGCAGTACTTC	CATSLGPNEQYF
NA	NA	TRBV5-1	TRBJ2-2	TGCGCCAGCAGCTTGGGTCAGGGCGGGAACACCGGGGAGCTGTTTTTT	CASSLGQGGNTGELFF
TRBD2	NA	TRBV29-1	TRBJ2-2	TGCGCCAGGTGGAGACTAGCGGGAGGTGGGGGAAGAAACACCGGGGAGCTGTTTTTT	CARWRLAGGGGRNTGELFF
NA	NA	TRBV27	TRBJ2-7	TGTGCCAGCATTCACTACGAGCAGTACTTC	CASIHYEQYF
TRBD1	NA	TRBV19	TRBJ1-4	TGTGCCGGGACAGTCCGTGAAAAACTGTTTTTT	CAGTVREKLFF
NA	NA	TRBV28	TRBJ1-1	TGTGCCAGCAATCCGGATCGGGTCCTCAACACTGAAGCTTTCTTT	CASNPDRVLNTEAFF
NA	NA	TRBV9	TRBJ2-2	TGTGCCAGCAGCGTAGGGCTGACCGGGGAGCTGTTTTTT	CASSVGLTGELFF
TRBD1	NA	TRBV19	TRBJ1-5	TGTGCCAGTAGTATCCCCGGGACAGAAGGTTATCAGCCCCAGCATTTT	CASSIPGTEGYQPQHF
NA	NA	TRBV11-2	TRBJ1-2	TGTGCCAGCAGCTTAGGTGCGAACTATGGCTACACCTTC	CASSLGANYGYTF
TRBD2	NA	TRBV9	TRBJ2-1	TGTGCCAGCACAAACAACGGACTAGGTTACAATGAGCAGTTCTTC	CASTNNGLGYNEQFF
TRBD2	NA	TRBV28	TRBJ2-1	TGTGCCAGTACCCGTGCGGGAGGGCCCTACAATGAGCAGTTCTTC	CASTRAGGPYNEQFF
TRBD1	NA	TRBV2	TRBJ1-4	TGTGCCAGCAGTGATTCCGGGACAGTTCCAAAACTGTTTTTT	CASSDSGTVPKLFF
TRBD1	NA	TRBV28	TRBJ2-5	TGTGCCAGCAGCTCGACTCAGGGGGCTAAGACCCAGTACTTC	CASSSTQGAKTQYF
NA	NA	TRBV7-9	TRBJ2-5	TGTGCCAGCAGCTTAAAGTTGAGCCAAGAGACCCAGTACTTC	CASSLKLSQETQYF
NA	NA	TRBV5-1	TRBJ2-1	TGCGCCAGCAGCCTAGGAGGGCCTCACAATGAGCAGTTCTTC	CASSLGGPHNEQFF
NA	NA	TRBV19	TRBJ1-1	TGTGCCAGTAGTAGTGGGCAGACCCTGAACACTGAAGCTTTCTTT	CASSSGQTLNTEAFF
NA	NA	TRBV7-2	TRBJ2-1	TGTGCCAGCAGCTTAGCCCTAAATCCAAATGAGCAGTTCTTC	CASSLALNPNEQFF